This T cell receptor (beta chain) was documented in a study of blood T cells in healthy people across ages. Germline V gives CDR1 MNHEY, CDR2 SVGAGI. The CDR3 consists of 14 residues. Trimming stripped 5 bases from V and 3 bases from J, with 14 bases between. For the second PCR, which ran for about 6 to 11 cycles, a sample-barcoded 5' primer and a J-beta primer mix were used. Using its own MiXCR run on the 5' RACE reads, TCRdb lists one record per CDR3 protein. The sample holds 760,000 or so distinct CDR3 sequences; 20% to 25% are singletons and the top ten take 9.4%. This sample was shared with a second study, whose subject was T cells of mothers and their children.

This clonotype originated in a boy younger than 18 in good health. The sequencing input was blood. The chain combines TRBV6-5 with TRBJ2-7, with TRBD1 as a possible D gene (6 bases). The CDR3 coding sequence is TGTGCCAGCAGTATCACAGGGCCCCGCTACGAGCAGTACTTC. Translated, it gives CASSITGPRYEQYF.